A single sample is the source of the 22 T cell receptor beta chains below, sequenced in a study of cytomegalovirus exposure and HLA in healthy donors. Researchers ran the PCR with 60 Vbeta and 13 Jbeta primers. Libraries were prepared by immunoSEQ multiplex PCR; TCRdb keeps only in-frame clonotypes and omits some of them. The repertoire table contains some 55,000 clones. Sequenced material: PBMCs. The source of these receptors is a man aged 18-30 years in good health and CMV-seropositive.

The rearrangement links TRBV15 to TRBJ2-7, with 14 bases aligning to TRBD2. This CDR3 contains 14 residues. CDR1 and CDR2 from the germline V gene are LNHNV and YYDKDF (reference sequence). With V trimmed by 5 bases and J by 6 bases, 3 bases remained unmatched. CDR3 sequence (DNA): TGTGCCACCAGCCCGGGACTAGCGGGAGCCGAGCAGTACTTC. Its translation is CATSPGLAGAEQYF.

This chain connects TRBV15 to TRBJ1-2, with 7 nucleotides matching TRBD1. The trim removed 0 bases at V and 4 bases at J, leaving 14 bases unmatched. This CDR3 is built from 18 residues. CDR1 is LNHNV and CDR2 is YYDKDF in the germline V gene (reference sequence). The CDR3, as DNA: TGTGCCACCAGCAGAGATCCCATGGCACAGGGGAACCCCTATGGCTACACCTTC. This encodes CATSRDPMAQGNPYGYTF.

The chain links TRBV7-2 to TRBJ2-5, with 8 bases identical to TRBD2. V was clipped by 7 bases and J by 2 bases; unmatched bases: 6. The CDR3 extends over 14 amino acids. Germline CDR1 is SGHTA and CDR2 is FQGNSA. The CDR3 loop reads CASTRLASQETQYF. For the CDR3, the DNA is TGTGCCAGCACCCGACTAGCGTCTCAAGAGACCCAGTACTTC.

The J gene is TRBJ1-4, the V gene TRBV15; D not resolved. CDR1 LNHNV and CDR2 YYDKDF come from the germline V gene (reference sequence). With 0 bases removed from V and 8 bases from J, the gap between germline ends came to 19 bases. This CDR3 has 17 residues. The CDR3 DNA follows: TGTGCCACCAGCAGAGATGATCGCAGGTTACCGGGGGAAAAACTGTTTTTT. Its translation is CATSRDDRRLPGEKLFF.

The chain links TRBV11-3 to TRBJ1-1; a possible D gene is TRBD1 (5 bases). Germline values: CDR1 SGHNT, CDR2 YENEEA. CDR3 size: 13 residues. Deletions cut 1 base from V and 9 bases from J, with 12 bases between. The CDR3: CASSLVRATQAFF. CDR3 nucleotide sequence: TGTGCCAGCAGCTTAGTCAGGGCGACTCAAGCTTTCTTT.

The chain has TRBV19 and TRBJ2-1, with 14 positions matching TRBD2. Germline V lookup: CDR1 LNHDA, CDR2 SQIVND (reference sequence). The CDR3 has 17 amino acids. J gave up 8 bases and V 6 bases, and 12 bases lay outside the gene matches. The CDR3: CASSLGLAGVWRDEQFF. Written as DNA, the CDR3 is TGTGCCAGTAGCCTGGGACTAGCGGGAGTATGGCGCGATGAGCAGTTCTTC.

The CDR3 DNA follows: TGTGCCAGCAGCTTACGCCTAAACGAGCAGTTCTTC. Amino acids: CASSLRLNEQFF. V is TRBV7-9 and J is TRBJ2-1; the D is unclear. Trimming removed 2 bases at V and 10 bases at J, with 9 bases between. The CDR3 sequence is 12 residues long. Germline values: CDR1 SEHNR, CDR2 FQNEAQ (reference sequence).

The chain has TRBV2 and TRBJ1-4; 9 bases agree with TRBD1. CDR1 and CDR2 (germline): SNHLY, FYNNEI. The CDR3 covers 15 residues. After removal of 6 bases from V and 5 bases from J, the junction contained 7 bases not matched to a gene. CDR3 amino acids: CASRATGQGNEKLFF. In DNA form, the CDR3 reads TGTGCCAGCAGGGCTACCGGACAGGGGAATGAAAAACTGTTTTTT.

The J gene is TRBJ2-7, the V gene TRBV6-6; D gene unclear. CDR3 length: 11 amino acids. V dropped 5 bases and J dropped 6 bases, with 8 bases sitting between them. Germline loops: CDR1 MNHNY, CDR2 SVGAGI (reference sequence). This chain's CDR3 is CASSAQREQYF. The CDR3 DNA follows: TGTGCCAGCAGTGCTCAGCGCGAGCAGTACTTC.

The chain is built from TRBV29-1 and TRBJ1-2; D possibly corresponds to TRBD1 (5 bases). The CDR3 sequence is 13 residues long. Germline V gene data show CDR1 as SQVTM and CDR2 as ANQGSEA. Trimming stripped 4 bases from V and 6 bases from J, with 15 bases between. CDR3 protein: CSVVGGGMDGYTF. As DNA, the CDR3 is TGCAGCGTTGTCGGGGGGGGGATGGATGGCTACACCTTC.

The genes are TRBV27 and TRBJ2-1; 7 bases match TRBD1. Germline lookup yields CDR1 MNHEY and CDR2 SMNVEV (reference sequence). V trimming: 1 base; J trimming: 6 bases; junction bases outside the gene matches: 3. The length of the CDR3 is 14 residues. The CDR3, as DNA: TGTGCCAGCAGTTTATTAAACAGGGGCAATGAGCAGTTCTTC. Its translation: CASSLLNRGNEQFF.

The chain combines TRBV6-4 with TRBJ2-7, with 14 bases that match TRBD2. The CDR3 has 15 residues. J was trimmed by 5 bases and V by 7 bases; bases with no gene match: 7. Germline CDR1 and CDR2: MRHNA and SNTAGT. The CDR3 region has the DNA TGTGCCAGCACCGAGGGACTAGCGGGAGCTCACGAGCAGTACTTC. Its translation is CASTEGLAGAHEQYF.

The chain joins TRBV28 to TRBJ1-1; D is uncertain. The CDR3 loop spans 13 amino acids. The V end was cut by 8 bases, the J end by 1 base, with 11 bases between. Germline V gene sequence: CDR1 MDHEN, CDR2 SYDVKM. The CDR3 protein is CASGPPGNTEAFF. CDR3 coding DNA: TGTGCCAGCGGGCCACCTGGGAACACTGAAGCTTTCTTT.

This chain connects TRBV28 to TRBJ2-7; 7 nucleotides align to TRBD2. CDR1 MDHEN and CDR2 SYDVKM come from the germline V gene. Trimming cost V 2 bases and J 4 bases; bases outside gene matches: 2. The CDR3 sequence is 13 residues long. The CDR3 here is CASSLSSGYEQYF. The CDR3 DNA follows: TGTGCCAGCAGTTTAAGTAGCGGGTACGAGCAGTACTTC.

CDR3 nucleotides: TGCGCCAGCAGCTCCGGACTCGGGGAAGAGACCCAGTACTTC. It codes for CASSSGLGEETQYF. V and J are TRBV5-1 and TRBJ2-5, with D possibly matching TRBD2 (5 bases). The germline CDR1 and CDR2 sequences are SGHRS and YFSETQ. The length of the CDR3 is 14 residues. Trimming stripped 3 bases from V and 3 bases from J, with 12 bases between.

The gene calls are TRBV27 and TRBJ2-5; 9 nucleotides align to TRBD1. V gave up 8 bases and J gave up 7 bases; unmatched junction bases: 8. In germline, CDR1 is MNHEY, CDR2 SMNVEV (reference sequence). The CDR3 runs 13 residues. This CDR3 reads CASAIPGQGTQYF. Here the CDR3 DNA reads TGTGCCAGCGCAATTCCGGGACAGGGGACCCAGTACTTC.

The genes are TRBV5-1 and TRBJ2-2; TRBD2 matches 12 bases. V shed 6 bases, J shed 6 bases, and the junction held 15 bases outside the gene matches. CDR3 length: 18 residues. The germline V gene has CDR1 SGHRS and CDR2 YFSETQ. DNA for the CDR3: TGCGCCAGCACCCTTAGTCGGCTAGCGGGAGGGCCTCCCGGGGAGCTGTTTTTT. It encodes CASTLSRLAGGPPGELFF.

The rearrangement links TRBV9 to TRBJ2-1, with D possibly matching TRBD2 (6 bases). Trimming shortened V by 2 bases and J by 1 base, and 16 bases separated the two germline ends. The CDR3 is 17 amino acids. Germline V gene data show CDR1 as SGDLS and CDR2 as YYNGEE. As DNA, the CDR3 is TGTGCCAGCAGCGTCCCATCGGTTGGGGGGTCCTACAATGAGCAGTTCTTC. It is translated as CASSVPSVGGSYNEQFF.

The chain is built from TRBV11-2 and TRBJ1-5; the D gene is possibly TRBD1 (6 bases). V was pared by 2 bases and J by 3 bases, with 11 bases between. CDR3 size: 15 residues. Per the germline V gene, CDR1 is SGHAT and CDR2 is FQNNGV. The CDR3 spells CASSLSDSFNQPQHF. CDR3 sequence (DNA): TGTGCCAGCAGCTTATCGGACAGCTTCAATCAGCCCCAGCATTTT.

The V call is TRBV27, the J call TRBJ2-5, with D unresolved. The assigned J gene may be wrong: the sequence end matches TRBJ2-7 better. CDR1 is MNHEY and CDR2 is SMNVEV in the germline V gene (reference sequence). The CDR3 covers 12 residues. This chain's CDR3 is CASHDASYEQYF. In DNA, the CDR3 is TGTGCCAGCCATGATGCCTCCTACGAGCAGTACTTC.

The V call is TRBV28, the J call TRBJ1-5; D gene uncertain. Trimming removed 4 bases from V and 0 bases from J, with 10 bases in between. The CDR3 has 15 residues. Germline CDR1 MDHEN, CDR2 SYDVKM. CDR3 nucleotide sequence: TGTGCCAGCAGTTCCGACAACCATAGCAATCAGCCCCAGCATTTT. Its protein is CASSSDNHSNQPQHF.

About this clone: Other nucleotide sequences in the sample specify the same CDR3. CDR3 amino acids: CASSLGGGSYNEQFF. The DNA for the CDR3 is TGTGCCAGCAGCTTAGGAGGGGGCTCCTACAATGAGCAGTTCTTC. The rearrangement links TRBV7-8 to TRBJ2-1; a weak D match, TRBD1 (6 bases). The length of the CDR3 is 15 residues. Trimming removed 1 base at V and 0 bases at J, with 7 bases between. CDR1 is SGHVS, CDR2 FQNEAQ, per germline. The full variable domain, rest sourced from reference TRBV7-8 and TRBJ2-1, is GAGVSQSPRYKVAKRGQDVALRCDPISGHVSLFWYQQALGQGPEFLTYFQNEAQLDKSGLPSDRFFAERPEGSVSTLKIQRTQQEDSAVYLCASSLGGGSYNEQFFGPGTRLTVL.